The 25 T cell receptor beta chains below were found in one sample sequenced in a study of cytomegalovirus exposure and HLA in healthy donors. PCR used 60 Vbeta primers and 13 Jbeta primers. Some clones are missing from TCRdb's copy, which holds only in-frame ones; the method was immunoSEQ multiplex PCR. The sample includes roughly 78,000 clones, 66% of them seen just once. The sample consisted of PBMCs. These receptors were collected from a man between 35 and 55 years old in good health and CMV-seropositive.

This clone was detected only once. The chain has TRBV9 and TRBJ2-7; no definite D call. Germline loops: CDR1 SGDLS, CDR2 YYNGEE. The CDR3 has 14 amino acids. The V and J ends lost 4 bases and 6 bases respectively, with 17 bases between them. The CDR3 here is CASSPTWLESEQYF. The DNA for the CDR3 is TGTGCCAGCAGCCCGACATGGTTGGAATCCGAGCAGTACTTC.

This rearrangement joins TRBV5-5 to TRBJ2-6, with D unresolved. Germline values: CDR1 SGHKS, CDR2 YYEKEE (reference sequence). The V gene lost 4 bases and the J gene lost 4 bases, with 12 bases spanning the gap. The CDR3 consists of 15 residues. The CDR3 reads CASSPGTWGANVLTF. The CDR3 DNA reads TGTGCCAGCAGCCCGGGTACCTGGGGGGCCAACGTCCTGACTTTC.

With regard to this clone: At one end the junction does not follow the germline gene, possibly because of a read error. V and J are TRBV7-7 and TRBJ2-5; TRBD1 agrees at 8 bases. CDR1 and CDR2 from the germline V gene are SSHAT and FNYEAQ (reference sequence). The CDR3 is 14 amino acids. The CDR3 nucleotides read TGTGCTAGCAGCTTCGCGGGACAGGTCGAGACCCAGTACTTC. This codes for CASSFAGQVETQYF.

Note on this clone: Other DNA sequences in the sample encode the same CDR3. The CDR3 reads CASSRSPDSPRTEAFF. The CDR3 nucleotides are TGTGCCAGCAGCCGATCACCGGACAGCCCGAGAACTGAAGCTTTCTTT. The V and J genes are TRBV5-8 and TRBJ1-1; tentatively, D is TRBD1 (6 bases). V was shortened by 4 bases and J by 5 bases, with 21 bases between the two germline ends. Looked up from germline, CDR1 is SGHTS and CDR2 is YDEGEE. There are 16 residues in the CDR3.

J is TRBJ1-1 and V is TRBV7-8; D might be TRBD1 (5 bases). Germline lookup yields CDR1 SGHVS and CDR2 FQNEAQ. The V end lost 1 base, the J end lost 2 bases, and 17 bases lay between the germline ends. This CDR3 region has 17 residues. The CDR3: CASSLDTYPRDNTEAFF. The DNA for the CDR3 is TGTGCCAGCAGCTTAGACACTTACCCCAGGGATAACACTGAAGCTTTCTTT.

This chain connects TRBV5-4 to TRBJ1-4; 7 nucleotides align to TRBD1. CDR3 length: 14 amino acids. Germline V CDR1 and CDR2: SGHNT, YYREEE (reference sequence). Trimming at V came to 2 bases and at J to 8 bases, leaving 6 bases not matched to a gene. For the CDR3, the DNA is TGTGCCAGCAGCTTAGGTCAGGGGGAGGAAAAACTGTTTTTT. Its protein product is CASSLGQGEEKLFF.

The gene calls are TRBV5-4 and TRBJ2-3; 7 positions agree with TRBD1. Germline V CDR1 and CDR2: SGHNT, YYREEE (reference sequence). V lost 0 bases and J lost 6; bases outside the gene matches: 10. The CDR3 has 16 amino acids. The CDR3 here is CASSLEGAGADDTQYF. The CDR3, as DNA: TGTGCCAGCAGCTTGGAGGGGGCAGGGGCGGACGATACGCAGTATTTT. Complete variable domain (other parts from reference TRBV5-4 and TRBJ2-3): ETGVTQSPTHLIKTRGQQVTLRCSSQSGHNTVSWYQQALGQGPQFIFQYYREEENGRGNFPPRFSGLQFPNYSSELNVNALELDDSALYLCASSLEGAGADDTQYFGPGTRLTVL.

The DNA of the CDR3 is TGCGCCAGCAGCGTCCCCGGGACAGGTAGAGAGACCCAGTACTTC. Protein product: CASSVPGTGRETQYF. The chain has TRBV4-1 and TRBJ2-5; TRBD1 aligns across 8 bases. Trimming took 5 bases from V and 4 from J; bases not matched to a gene: 9. Germline CDR1 MGHRA, CDR2 YSYEKL. This CDR3 is built from 15 residues.

Judged by abundance, this clone is medium-sized. The chain employs TRBV6-5 and TRBJ1-4; D gene uncertain. V gave up 9 bases and J gave up 8 bases, with 4 bases separating them. The CDR3 is 9 residues long. CDR1 is MNHEY and CDR2 is SVGAGI in the germline V gene. The CDR3 coding sequence is TGTGCCAGTGGCGAAAAACTGTTTTTT. Its translation is CASGEKLFF.

A few counts support this clone. The rearrangement links TRBV6-5 to TRBJ2-2, with 12 positions matching TRBD1. This CDR3 has 15 amino acids. The junction had 5 bases not matched to a gene; V was cut back by 6 bases and J by 6 bases. In germline, CDR1 is MNHEY, CDR2 SVGAGI. CDR3 protein: CASRLGQGAAGELFF. In nucleotides, the CDR3 is TGTGCCAGCAGATTGGGACAGGGGGCTGCCGGGGAGCTGTTTTTT.

V gene TRBV5-1 combines with J gene TRBJ2-2; 7 nucleotides line up with TRBD1. Germline V gene lookup returns CDR1 SGHRS and CDR2 YFSETQ. The CDR3 covers 16 residues. Trimming at V came to 3 bases and at J to 3 bases, leaving 8 bases not matched to a gene. The CDR3 nucleotides read TGCGCCAGCAGCTGGCCGCGGACAGGTTACACCGGGGAGCTGTTTTTT. This codes for CASSWPRTGYTGELFF.

The chain couples TRBV7-2 to TRBJ2-7; TRBD1 matches 9 bases. Germline V gene data show CDR1 as SGHTA and CDR2 as FQGNSA. The trim removed 6 bases at V and 7 bases at J, leaving 7 bases unmatched. CDR3 length equals 13 residues. The CDR3 nucleotides are TGTGCCAGCAGTCTAAACAGGGGGCGGGAGCAGTACTTC. Amino acids: CASSLNRGREQYF.

This clone has more than one count but fewer than ten. CDR3 bases: TGTGCCAGCAGCTCGGGGACAGGGAACTATGGCTACACCTTC. Translating gives CASSSGTGNYGYTF. The chain employs TRBV7-3 and TRBJ1-2, with 9 bases that match TRBD1. There are 14 residues in the CDR3. The germline CDR1 and CDR2 sequences are SGHTA and FQGTGA. The junction had 2 bases not matched to a gene; V was cut back by 4 bases and J by 2 bases.

This rearrangement joins TRBV7-6 to TRBJ2-7, with a possible D match to TRBD2 (6 bases). Trimming left V 1 base short and J 7 bases short, with 20 bases between. This CDR3 is built from 16 residues. CDR1 is SGHVS, CDR2 FNYEAQ, per germline. The CDR3 spells CASSLGSRGRSVEQYF. The CDR3 DNA is TGTGCCAGCAGCTTAGGGTCTCGGGGGAGAAGTGTAGAGCAGTACTTC.

This sequence joins TRBV11-2 and TRBJ2-7; D is undetermined. The CDR3 totals 12 residues. Germline lookup yields CDR1 SGHAT and CDR2 FQNNGV. The V and J ends lost 1 base and 9 bases respectively, with 10 bases between them. The CDR3 sequence is CASSLGAVLQYF. The CDR3 DNA sequence: TGTGCCAGCAGCTTAGGTGCAGTATTGCAGTACTTC.

The CDR3 spells CASSYGQGRQETQYF. CDR3 bases: TGTGCCAGCAGTTACGGACAAGGGCGACAAGAGACCCAGTACTTC. The chain links TRBV27 to TRBJ2-5, with D tentatively TRBD1 (5 bases). V dropped 4 bases and J dropped 2 bases, with 14 bases sitting between them. The CDR3 is 15 residues long. Germline values: CDR1 MNHEY, CDR2 SMNVEV (reference sequence).

This rearrangement joins TRBV2 to TRBJ2-1, with D tentatively TRBD1 (5 bases). Trimming stripped 7 bases from V and 5 bases from J, with 6 bases between. The CDR3 length is 11 residues. Germline loops: CDR1 SNHLY, CDR2 FYNNEI. This chain's CDR3 is CASTGNNEQFF. The CDR3 DNA reads TGTGCCAGCACAGGGAACAATGAGCAGTTCTTC. The full variable domain, its missing parts supplied by reference TRBV2 and TRBJ2-1, is EPEVTQTPSHQVTQMGQEVILRCVPISNHLYFYWYRQILGQKVEFLVSFYNNEISEKSEIFDDQFSVERPDGSNFTLKIRSTKLEDSAMYFCASTGNNEQFFGPGTRLTVL.

This sequence joins TRBV19 and TRBJ2-7; 9 bases are shared with TRBD1. Trimming at V came to 5 bases and at J to 1 base, leaving 3 bases not matched to a gene. Per germline, CDR1 LNHDA and CDR2 SQIVND (reference sequence). This CDR3 is 14 amino acids long. CDR3 in amino acids: CASSPGTGSYEQYF. Here the CDR3 DNA reads TGTGCCAGTAGTCCCGGGACAGGGTCCTACGAGCAGTACTTC.

J is TRBJ1-4 and V is TRBV11-2, with 11 bases that match TRBD1. The germline CDR1 and CDR2 sequences are SGHAT and FQNNGV. The junction had 5 bases not matched to a gene; V was cut back by 6 bases and J by 5 bases. The CDR3 runs to 15 residues. CDR3 residues: CASRDRDRGNEKLFF. As DNA, the CDR3 is TGTGCCAGCAGAGACCGGGACAGGGGGAATGAAAAACTGTTTTTT.

The rearrangement links TRBV27 to TRBJ1-1, with 8 nucleotides matching TRBD1. V lost 3 bases, J lost 3 bases, and 3 bases stayed unmatched. There are 14 residues in the CDR3. The V gene's germline CDR1 is MNHEY and CDR2 SMNVEV (reference sequence). CDR3: CASSFTGGDTEAFF. DNA of the CDR3: TGTGCCAGCAGTTTCACAGGGGGGGACACTGAAGCTTTCTTT.

V usage is TRBV27 and J usage is TRBJ1-1; D ambiguous. V was shortened by 6 bases and J by 8 bases, with 16 bases between the two germline ends. Per the germline V gene, CDR1 is MNHEY and CDR2 is SMNVEV (reference sequence). The CDR3 has 13 residues. Here the CDR3 reads CASSRQSQQEAFF. Here the CDR3 DNA reads TGTGCCAGCAGCAGACAATCTCAACAAGAAGCTTTCTTT.

The gene calls are TRBV4-3 and TRBJ2-2; TRBD1 matches at 7 bases. This CDR3 comprises 18 residues. CDR1 LGHNA and CDR2 YSLEER come from the germline V gene. J was trimmed by 1 base and V by 4 bases; bases with no gene match: 12. The CDR3 coding sequence is TGCGCCAGCAGCCCGGAGTTGGGGACAGCTGGGAACACCGGGGAGCTGTTTTTT. Protein product: CASSPELGTAGNTGELFF.

The chain has TRBV6-7 and TRBJ1-3; 7 bases line up with TRBD1. TRBV6-7 is labeled an ORF, and its function is uncertain. Losses at the gene ends were 7 bases for V and 4 bases for J; bases not matched to a gene: 7. The CDR3 covers 14 residues. CDR3 protein: CASTEDRSGNTIYF. CDR3 DNA: TGTGCCAGCACCGAGGACAGGTCCGGAAACACCATATATTTT.

J is TRBJ2-7 and V is TRBV2; TRBD2 aligns across 9 bases. The CDR3 covers 16 residues. The germline CDR1 and CDR2 sequences are SNHLY and FYNNEI. Trimming removed 7 bases from V and 2 bases from J; junction bases left unmatched: 12. Written as DNA, the CDR3 is TGTGCCAGCACTGCGTTACTAGCGGGTATGACCTACGAGCAGTACTTC. It yields the protein CASTALLAGMTYEQYF.

To note about this clone: This specimen includes other DNA sequences encoding the same CDR3. The chain couples TRBV5-6 to TRBJ2-7; 10 nucleotides align to TRBD1. This CDR3 contains 15 residues. Germline V gene data show CDR1 as SGHDT and CDR2 as YYEEEE. Unmatched junction bases numbered 6, after V lost 5 bases and J lost 1 base. The CDR3 protein is CASSLGTGESYEQYF. CDR3 sequence (DNA): TGTGCCAGCAGTTTAGGGACAGGGGAATCCTACGAGCAGTACTTC.